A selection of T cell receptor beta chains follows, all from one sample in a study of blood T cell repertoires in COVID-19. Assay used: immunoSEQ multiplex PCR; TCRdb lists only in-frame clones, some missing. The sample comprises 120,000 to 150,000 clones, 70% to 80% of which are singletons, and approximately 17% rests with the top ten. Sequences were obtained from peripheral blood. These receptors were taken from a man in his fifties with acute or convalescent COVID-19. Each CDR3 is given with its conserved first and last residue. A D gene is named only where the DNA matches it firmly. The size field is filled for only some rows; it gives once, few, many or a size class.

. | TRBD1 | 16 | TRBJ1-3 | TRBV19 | CASASDRGQSGNTIYF | TGTGCCAGTGCGTCCGACAGGGGGCAATCTGGAAACACCATATATTTT
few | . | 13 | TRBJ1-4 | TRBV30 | CAWSPPVNEKLFF | TGTGCCTGGAGTCCCCCGGTTAATGAAAAACTGTTTTTT
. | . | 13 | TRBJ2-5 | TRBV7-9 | CASSPLGEETQYF | TGTGCCAGCAGCCCACTGGGAGAAGAGACCCAGTACTTC
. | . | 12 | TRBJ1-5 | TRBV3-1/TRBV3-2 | CASSQDRQGKHF | TGTGCCAGCAGCCAAGATCGGCAGGGGAAGCATTTT
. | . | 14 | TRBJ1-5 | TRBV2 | CASSVEGKDQPQHF | TGTGCCAGCAGTGTAGAGGGTAAGGATCAGCCCCAGCATTTT
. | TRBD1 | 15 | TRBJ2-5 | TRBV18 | CASSPIGRGQETQYF | TGTGCCAGCTCACCAATTGGCAGGGGGCAAGAGACCCAGTACTTC
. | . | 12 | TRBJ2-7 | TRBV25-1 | CASIDYSYEQYF | TGTGCCAGCATAGACTACTCCTACGAGCAGTACTTC
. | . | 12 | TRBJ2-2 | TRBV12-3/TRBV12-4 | CASSSSGGELFF | TGTGCCAGCAGCTCCAGCGGCGGGGAGCTGTTTTTT
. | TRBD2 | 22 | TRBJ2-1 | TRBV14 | CASSQGSAILAGGPRQYNEQFF | TGTGCCAGCAGCCAAGGATCCGCAATACTAGCGGGGGGGCCGAGACAGTACAATGAGCAGTTCTTC
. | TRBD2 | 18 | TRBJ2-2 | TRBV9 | CASSAEPRGLGNTGELFF | TGTGCCAGCAGCGCCGAACCTAGGGGACTAGGGAACACCGGGGAGCTGTTTTTT
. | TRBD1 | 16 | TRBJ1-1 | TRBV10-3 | CATRPGTGGRNTEAFF | TGTGCCACCAGGCCCGGGACAGGGGGAAGGAACACTGAAGCTTTCTTT
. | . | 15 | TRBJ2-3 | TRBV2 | CASRDGTIPTDTQYF | TGTGCCAGCAGGGATGGGACAATTCCCACAGATACGCAGTATTTT
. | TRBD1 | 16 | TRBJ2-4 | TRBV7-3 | CASSAGQGLTKNIQYF | TGTGCCAGCAGCGCAGGACAGGGGTTGACCAAAAACATTCAGTACTTC
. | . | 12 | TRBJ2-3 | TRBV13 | CASSLRGDTQYF | TGTGCCAGCAGCTTACGGGGAGATACGCAGTATTTT
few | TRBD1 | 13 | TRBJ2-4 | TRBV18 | CASCQGAGNIQYF | TGTGCCAGCTGCCAGGGGGCTGGAAACATTCAGTACTTC
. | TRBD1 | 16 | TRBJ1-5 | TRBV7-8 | CASSLGQGFSNQPQHF | TGTGCCAGCAGCCTCGGACAGGGGTTTAGCAATCAGCCCCAGCATTTT
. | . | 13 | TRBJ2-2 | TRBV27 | CASSRTRTGELFF | TGTGCCAGCAGCCGAACTCGAACCGGGGAGCTGTTTTTT
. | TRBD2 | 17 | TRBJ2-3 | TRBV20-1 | CSASSLAGLASTDTQYF | TGCAGTGCTAGTTCTCTAGCGGGGCTTGCTAGCACAGATACGCAGTATTTT
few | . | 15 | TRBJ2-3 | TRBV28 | CASSSYSGPTDTQYF | TGTGCCAGCAGTTCTTATAGCGGCCCCACAGATACGCAGTATTTT
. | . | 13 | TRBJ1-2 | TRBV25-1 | CASSVNRESGYTF | TGTGCCAGCAGTGTAAACAGGGAGTCTGGCTACACCTTC
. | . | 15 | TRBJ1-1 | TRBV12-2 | CASRLVEGEDTEAFF | TGTGCAAGTCGCTTAGTTGAAGGGGAAGACACTGAAGCTTTCTTT
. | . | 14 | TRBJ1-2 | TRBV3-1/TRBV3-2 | CASSQEERTDGYTF | TGTGCCAGCAGCCAAGAAGAACGGACAGATGGCTACACCTTC
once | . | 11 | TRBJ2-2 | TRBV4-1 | CASRGTGELFF | TGCGCCAGCCGCGGAACCGGGGAGCTGTTTTTT
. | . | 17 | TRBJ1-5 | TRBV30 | CAWSPREDISAREPQHF | TGTGCCTGGAGTCCACGGGAGGACATCTCAGCCAGAGAGCCCCAGCATTTT
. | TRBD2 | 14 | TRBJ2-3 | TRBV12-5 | CASGASGGGDTQYF | TGTGCTAGTGGGGCTAGCGGGGGCGGAGATACGCAGTATTTT
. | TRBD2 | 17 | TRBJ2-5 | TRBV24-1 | CATSDPVGGTGGETQYF | TGTGCCACCAGTGACCCCGTTGGAGGGACGGGGGGAGAGACCCAGTACTTC
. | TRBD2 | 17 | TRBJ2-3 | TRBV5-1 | CASSLESRGGYTDTQYF | TGCGCCAGCAGCTTGGAATCTCGCGGGGGTTACACAGATACGCAGTATTTT
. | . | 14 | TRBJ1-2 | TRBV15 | CATSRDQNNYGYTF | TGTGCCACCAGCAGAGATCAAAATAACTATGGCTACACCTTC
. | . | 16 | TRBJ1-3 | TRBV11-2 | CASSLGREASGNTIYF | TGTGCCAGCAGCTTAGGCAGGGAAGCGTCTGGAAACACCATATATTTT
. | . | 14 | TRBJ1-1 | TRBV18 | CASSAMSLNTEAFF | TGTGCCAGCTCAGCGATGTCCCTGAACACTGAAGCTTTCTTT
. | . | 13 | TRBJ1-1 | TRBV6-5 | CASLPPGDGEAFF | TGTGCCAGCCTACCCCCAGGGGACGGTGAAGCTTTCTTT
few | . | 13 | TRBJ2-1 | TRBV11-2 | CASTPEAYNEQFF | TGTGCCAGCACCCCGGAGGCTTACAATGAGCAGTTCTTC
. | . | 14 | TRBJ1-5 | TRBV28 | CATRGGFLYQPQHF | TGTGCCACCCGGGGAGGGTTCCTCTATCAGCCCCAGCATTTT
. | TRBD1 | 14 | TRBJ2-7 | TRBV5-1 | CASRVAGGRDEQYF | TGCGCCAGCAGAGTAGCAGGGGGCCGCGACGAGCAGTACTTC
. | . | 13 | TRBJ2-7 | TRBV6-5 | CASSYRGGYEQYF | TGTGCCAGCAGTTACAGGGGTGGATACGAGCAGTACTTC
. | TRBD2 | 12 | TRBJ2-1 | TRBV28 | CASSRGEGEQFF | TGTGCCAGCAGCCGCGGGGAGGGTGAGCAGTTCTTC
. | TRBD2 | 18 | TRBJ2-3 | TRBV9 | CASSVEGLAGGLTDTQYF | TGTGCCAGCAGCGTAGAGGGGTTAGCGGGGGGCCTCACAGATACGCAGTATTTT
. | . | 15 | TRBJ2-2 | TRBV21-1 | CASSKVPTATGELFF | TGTGCCAGCAGCAAAGTGCCGACAGCAACCGGGGAGCTGTTTTTT
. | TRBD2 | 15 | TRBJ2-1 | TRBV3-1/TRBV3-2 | CASSQGLAGGRGQFF | TGTGCCAGCAGCCAAGGTCTAGCGGGGGGGCGCGGGCAGTTCTTC
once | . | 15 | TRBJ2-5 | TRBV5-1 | CASSLGEQGWETQYF | TGCGCCAGCAGCTTGGGGGAACAGGGATGGGAGACCCAGTACTTC
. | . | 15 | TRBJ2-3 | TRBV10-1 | CASSDRRGGTDTQYF | TGCGCCAGCAGTGATCGCAGGGGTGGCACAGATACGCAGTATTTT
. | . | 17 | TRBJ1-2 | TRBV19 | CASSSLGSEDVGYGYTF | TGTGCCAGTAGTTCCTTAGGCAGCGAAGACGTCGGCTATGGCTACACCTTC
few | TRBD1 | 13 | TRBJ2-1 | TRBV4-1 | CASEGQGAGEQFF | TGCGCCAGCGAAGGACAGGGGGCAGGGGAGCAGTTCTTC
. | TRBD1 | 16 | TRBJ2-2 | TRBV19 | CASSPTGTGNTGELFF | TGTGCCAGTAGTCCGACCGGGACAGGGAACACCGGGGAGCTGTTTTTT
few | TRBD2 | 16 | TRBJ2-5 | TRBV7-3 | CASSPLGLAGGETQYF | TGTGCCAGCAGCCCCCTGGGACTAGCGGGGGGAGAGACCCAGTACTTC
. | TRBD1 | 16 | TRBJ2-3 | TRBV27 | CASSRRDRGSADTQYF | TGTGCCAGCAGTCGCCGGGACAGGGGATCGGCAGATACGCAGTATTTT
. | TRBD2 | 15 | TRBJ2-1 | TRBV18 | CASSRSASGGAEQFF | TGTGCCAGCTCACGATCCGCTAGCGGGGGGGCTGAGCAGTTCTTC
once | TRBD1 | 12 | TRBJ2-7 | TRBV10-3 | CATWDSSYEQYF | TGTGCCACCTGGGACAGCTCCTACGAGCAGTACTTC
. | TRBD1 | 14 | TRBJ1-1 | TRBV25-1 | CASRPDRGNSEAFF | TGTGCCAGCAGACCGGACAGGGGGAATTCTGAAGCTTTCTTT
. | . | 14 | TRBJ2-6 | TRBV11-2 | CASSKYSGANVLTF | TGTGCCAGCAGCAAATACTCTGGGGCCAACGTCCTGACTTTC
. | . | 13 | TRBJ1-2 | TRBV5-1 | CASRGEGLYGYTF | TGCGCCAGCAGAGGGGAGGGTCTCTATGGCTACACCTTC
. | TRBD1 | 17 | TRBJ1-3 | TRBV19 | CATWDRARGSSGNTIYF | TGTGCCACTTGGGACAGGGCGAGGGGGAGCTCTGGAAACACCATATATTTT
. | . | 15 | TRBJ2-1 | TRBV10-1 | CASSTGPSSYNEQFF | TGCGCCAGCAGTACAGGGCCGAGCTCCTACAATGAGCAGTTCTTC
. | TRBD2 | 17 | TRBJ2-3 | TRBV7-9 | CASSPISAGGPSDTQYF | TGTGCCAGCAGCCCGATCTCAGCGGGGGGGCCCTCAGATACGCAGTATTTT
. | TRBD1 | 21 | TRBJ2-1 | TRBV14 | CASSPWRVGQGTPRLYNEQFF | TGTGCCAGCAGCCCCTGGCGGGTGGGACAGGGTACCCCACGCCTATACAATGAGCAGTTCTTC